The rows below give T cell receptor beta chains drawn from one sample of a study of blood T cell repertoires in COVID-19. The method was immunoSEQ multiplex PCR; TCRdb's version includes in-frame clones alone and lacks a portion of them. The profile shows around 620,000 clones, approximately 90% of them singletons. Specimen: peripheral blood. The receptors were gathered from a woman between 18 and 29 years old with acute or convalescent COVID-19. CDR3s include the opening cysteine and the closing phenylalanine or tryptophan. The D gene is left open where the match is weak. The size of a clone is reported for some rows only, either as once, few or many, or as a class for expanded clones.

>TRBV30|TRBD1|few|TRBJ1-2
TGTGCCTGGAGCCCGGGACAGACCTATGGCTACACCTTC
CAWSPGQTYGYTF
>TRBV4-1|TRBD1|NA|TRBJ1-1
TGCGCCAGCAGCCAAGCCCCGGGACAGGGGTTGGGGACTGAAGCTTTCTTT
CASSQAPGQGLGTEAFF
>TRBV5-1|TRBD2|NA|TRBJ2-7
TGCGCCAGCAGCTCGAAACTAGCGGGGGCCTACGAGCAGTACTTC
CASSSKLAGAYEQYF
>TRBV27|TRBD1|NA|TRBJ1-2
TGTGCCAGCAGGTACCTCAATAGACAGGGGTACGATGGCTACACCTTC
CASRYLNRQGYDGYTF
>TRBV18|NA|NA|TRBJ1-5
TGTGCCAGCTCATATCAGGGTAATCAGCCCCAGCATTTT
CASSYQGNQPQHF
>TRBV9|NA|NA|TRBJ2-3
TGTGCCAGCAGCGTAGATTCGACTATCCCAGATACGCAGTATTTT
CASSVDSTIPDTQYF
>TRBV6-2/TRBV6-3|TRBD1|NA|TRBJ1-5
TGTGCCAGCAGTCAGGGGCAGGGGGGCAATCAGCCCCAGCATTTT
CASSQGQGGNQPQHF
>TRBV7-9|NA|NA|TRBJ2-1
TGTGCCAGCAGCTTTGTGCGGGGGCAGGAGTTCTTC
CASSFVRGQEFF
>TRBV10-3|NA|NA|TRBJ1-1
TGTGCCATCAGTGAGTCGAGTCGGCAGGGGCGTATGAACACTGAAGCTTTCTTT
CAISESSRQGRMNTEAFF
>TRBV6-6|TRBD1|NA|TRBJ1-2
TGTGCCAGCAGTTCCCCCCGGACAGGGGGCCCCTATGGCTACACCTTC
CASSSPRTGGPYGYTF
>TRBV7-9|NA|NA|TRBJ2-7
TGTGCCAGCAGCTTAAGGGAGGGGGGATCCTACGAGCAGTACTTC
CASSLREGGSYEQYF
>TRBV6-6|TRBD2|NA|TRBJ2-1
TGTGCCAGCACCCTACGGGGGGGCTACAATGAGCAGTTCTTC
CASTLRGGYNEQFF
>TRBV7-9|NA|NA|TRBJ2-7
TGTGCCAGCAGCGACAGGCGAGCCTACGAGCAGTACTTC
CASSDRRAYEQYF
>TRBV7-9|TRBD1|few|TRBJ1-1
TGTGCCATCGCAGGGGGCATTACTGAAGCTTTCTTT
CAIAGGITEAFF
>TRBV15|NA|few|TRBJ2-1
TGTGCCACCAGCAGAGACTCGATTGAGGTTGCGGTTGAGCAGTTCTTC
CATSRDSIEVAVEQFF
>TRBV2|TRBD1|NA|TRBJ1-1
TGTGCCAGCAGTGGACAGGGATGGACTGAAGCTTTCTTT
CASSGQGWTEAFF
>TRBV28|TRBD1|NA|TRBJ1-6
TGTGCCAGCAGTCCTTCGGGACAGGGACGTTCGCCCCTCCACTTT
CASSPSGQGRSPLHF
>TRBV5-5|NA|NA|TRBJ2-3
TGTGCCAGCAGCTTAGGACAGACTCACACAGATACGCAGTATTTT
CASSLGQTHTDTQYF